What follows describes a single T cell receptor beta chain. Its specificity is not known. TCRdb's copy holds only in-frame clones and misses some; the assay was immunoSEQ multiplex PCR. Of 2 million to 2.5 million clones detected, over 85% appear once; the ten largest clones hold about 0.39%. The sample originates from a study of shared clonotypes between healthy human individuals. Regarding the study as a whole: Clonotype sharing among donors likely depends on sequencing depth. Inspection by rarefaction showed sorted-subset sequencing to be incomplete despite large depth.

Division of CD4+ cells produced a CD45RA+ naive subset and a CD45RA-negative memory subset. V was trimmed by 0 bases and J by 0 bases, leaving 9 bases between them. CDR3 size: 15 residues. The germline V gene has CDR1 SGHRS and CDR2 YFSETQ. The rearrangement links TRBV5-1 to TRBJ2-5; D unresolved. Sequences were obtained from naive CD4+ T cells from PBMCs. Indicated subset: CD45RA+ positively selected. This receptor was obtained from a man aged 18 to 30 in good health. Some clones in this sample may be carry-over from other donors' samples. CDR3 sequence reads: CASSLGPKNQETQYF. The CDR3 DNA reads as TGCGCCAGCAGCTTGGGACCTAAGAACCAAGAGACCCAGTACTTC.